Listed below are T cell receptor beta chains from one sample, sequenced in a study of blood T cell repertoires in COVID-19. Some clones are missing from TCRdb's copy, which holds only in-frame ones; the method was immunoSEQ multiplex PCR. The table shows roughly 21,000 clones, with about 80% occurring only once. The sample consisted of peripheral blood. These receptors originate from a human donor in a cohort sampled during active COVID-19. CDR3s include the opening cysteine and the closing phenylalanine or tryptophan. A D gene is named only where the DNA matches it firmly. The size of a clone is reported for some rows only, either as once, few or many, or as a class for expanded clones.

13	TRBV3-1/TRBV3-2	TRBJ1-2	.	.	CASSQVRDGGYTF	TGTGCCAGCAGCCAAGTACGAGATGGTGGCTACACCTTC
15	TRBV19	TRBJ1-2	.	.	CASSTRQEVTYGYTF	TGTGCCAGTAGTACCCGACAGGAGGTGACCTATGGCTACACCTTC
14	TRBV4-1	TRBJ1-2	.	.	CASSHLGAAYGYTF	TGCGCCAGCAGCCATCTGGGGGCGGCCTATGGCTACACCTTC
17	TRBV19	TRBJ1-2	TRBD1	.	CASSIDKDRLVRYGYTF	TGTGCCAGTAGTATAGATAAGGACAGGCTAGTTCGGTATGGCTACACCTTC
14	TRBV9	TRBJ2-7	TRBD1	.	CASSVNRGAYEQYF	TGTGCCAGCAGCGTGAACAGGGGGGCCTACGAGCAGTACTTC
15	TRBV3-1/TRBV3-2	TRBJ2-5	.	.	CASSQRGTDQETQYF	TGTGCCAGCAGCCAGCGCGGGACAGACCAAGAGACCCAGTACTTC
15	TRBV5-1	TRBJ2-3	.	.	CASRLSVSETDTQYF	TGCGCCAGCAGACTTAGCGTCTCTGAAACAGATACGCAGTATTTT
15	TRBV4-2	TRBJ2-7	.	.	CASSQDWAGPYEQYF	TGTGCCAGCAGCCAAGATTGGGCAGGGCCCTACGAGCAGTACTTC
15	TRBV3-1/TRBV3-2	TRBJ1-5	.	.	CASSPGVQGGQPQHF	TGTGCCAGCAGCCCTGGGGTACAGGGTGGCCAGCCCCAGCATTTT
13	TRBV28	TRBJ2-1	.	.	CASSLALYNEQFF	TGTGCCAGCAGTTTAGCGCTGTACAATGAGCAGTTCTTC
17	TRBV27	TRBJ1-1	.	.	CASSLGGWYRSNTEAFF	TGTGCCAGCAGTCTCGGGGGGTGGTACAGGTCAAACACTGAAGCTTTCTTT
16	TRBV5-1	TRBJ2-3	.	.	CASSLAISLSTDTQYF	TGCGCCAGCAGCTTAGCAATAAGCTTGAGCACAGATACGCAGTATTTT
15	TRBV5-1	TRBJ1-1	.	medium-sized	CASSFLQGSNTEAFF	TGCGCCAGCAGCTTCCTACAGGGAAGTAACACTGAAGCTTTCTTT
14	TRBV30	TRBJ1-3	TRBD1	once	CAWSPKGQWNTIYF	TGTGCCTGGAGTCCGAAGGGACAGTGGAACACCATATATTTT
13	TRBV30	TRBJ1-1	.	.	CAWSVGRSFEAFF	TGTGCCTGGAGTGTAGGGAGGAGCTTTGAAGCTTTCTTT
14	TRBV30	TRBJ2-4	TRBD2	.	CASRGGGAGSIQYF	TGTGCCTCGAGAGGAGGAGGAGCGGGGAGCATTCAGTACTTC
13	TRBV6-5	TRBJ2-7	TRBD1	.	CASRVDRASEQYF	TGTGCCAGCAGAGTGGACAGGGCCTCCGAGCAGTACTTC
16	TRBV6-4	TRBJ2-1	TRBD1	.	CASRANQGVPYNEQFF	TGTGCCAGCAGGGCTAACCAGGGGGTTCCTTACAATGAGCAGTTCTTC
15	TRBV25-1	TRBJ1-2	.	.	CASSETGFLNYGYTF	TGTGCCAGCAGTGAAACAGGCTTCTTGAACTATGGCTACACCTTC
14	TRBV28	TRBJ1-5	.	.	CASSLLGGNQPQHF	TGTGCCAGCAGTTTATTAGGAGGAAATCAGCCCCAGCATTTT
14	TRBV5-8	TRBJ1-4	TRBD1	.	CASSLGQGGEKLFF	TGTGCCAGCAGCCTGGGACAGGGGGGTGAAAAACTGTTTTTT
14	TRBV7-9	TRBJ1-6	.	few	CASSFLLGGSPLHF	TGTGCCAGCAGCTTTCTTCTGGGAGGTTCACCCCTCCACTTT
15	TRBV24-1	TRBJ2-1	TRBD2	once	CATSVQAGGQSEQFF	TGTGCCACCAGTGTACAAGCGGGGGGGCAGAGTGAGCAGTTCTTC
14	TRBV5-4	TRBJ1-3	.	.	CASSPEGSGNTIYF	TGTGCCAGCAGCCCGGAGGGATCTGGAAACACCATATATTTT
15	TRBV5-1	TRBJ1-2	TRBD1	.	CASSPTAQGGGGYTF	TGCGCCAGCAGCCCAACGGCGCAGGGGGGTGGTGGCTACACCTTC
19	TRBV4-3	TRBJ1-1	.	.	CASSQDINRAYSTATEAFF	TGCGCCAGCAGCCAAGACATTAACAGGGCATATTCCACGGCTACTGAAGCTTTCTTT